This T cell receptor beta chain is from a study of T cell responses to AZD1222 COVID-19 vaccine. Assay: immunoSEQ multiplex PCR; the TCRdb copy retains only in-frame clones and omits some. The sample shows around 64,000 clones, 80% to 90% of them seen only once. The CDR3 contains 15 residues. Here the sequenced sample was peripheral blood, taken 28 days after the second AZD1222 dose. The rearrangement links TRBV21-1 to TRBJ2-5; TRBD1 is the table's D call and was not checked against the DNA. TRBV21-1 has pseudogene status. This TCR came from an adult who received the AZD1222 COVID-19 vaccine. The CDR3 region has the DNA TGTGCCAGCAGCAATCGCCCAGGGCGACAAGAGACCCAGTACTTC. This gives the protein CASSNRPGRQETQYF.